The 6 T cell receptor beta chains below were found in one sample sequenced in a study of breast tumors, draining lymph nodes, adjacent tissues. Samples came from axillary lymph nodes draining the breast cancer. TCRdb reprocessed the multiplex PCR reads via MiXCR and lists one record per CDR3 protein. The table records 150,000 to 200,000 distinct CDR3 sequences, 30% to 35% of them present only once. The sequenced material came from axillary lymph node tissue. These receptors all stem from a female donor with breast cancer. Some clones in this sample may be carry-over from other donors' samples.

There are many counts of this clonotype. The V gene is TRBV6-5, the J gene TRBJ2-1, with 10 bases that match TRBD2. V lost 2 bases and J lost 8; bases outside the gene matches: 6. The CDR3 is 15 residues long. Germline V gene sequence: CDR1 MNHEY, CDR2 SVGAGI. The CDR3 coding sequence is TGTGCCAGCAGTTACCTAGCGGGGGCGGTCTATGAGCAGTTCTTC. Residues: CASSYLAGAVYEQFF.

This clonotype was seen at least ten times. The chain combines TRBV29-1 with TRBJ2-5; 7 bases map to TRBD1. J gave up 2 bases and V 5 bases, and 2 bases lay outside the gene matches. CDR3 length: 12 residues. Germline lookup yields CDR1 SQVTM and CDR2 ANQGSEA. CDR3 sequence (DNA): TGCAGCGTTCAGGGACAGCAAGAGACCCAGTACTTC. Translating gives CSVQGQQETQYF.

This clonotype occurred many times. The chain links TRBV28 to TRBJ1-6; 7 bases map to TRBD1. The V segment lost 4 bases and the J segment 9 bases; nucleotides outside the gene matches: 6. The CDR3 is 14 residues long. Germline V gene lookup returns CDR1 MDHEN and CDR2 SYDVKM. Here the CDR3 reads CASSSDREISPLHF. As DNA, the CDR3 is TGTGCCAGCAGTTCAGACAGGGAGATTTCACCCCTCCACTTT.

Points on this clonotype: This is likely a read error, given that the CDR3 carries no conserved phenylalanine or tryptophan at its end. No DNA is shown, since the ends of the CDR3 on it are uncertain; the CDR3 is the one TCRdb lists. The CDR3 is CASSLATGVL. The rearrangement uses TRBV5-1 and TRBJ1-4; no check of the table's D call, TRBD1, against the DNA was made. Germline CDR1 is SGHRS and CDR2 is YFSETQ. The length of the CDR3 is 10 amino acids, counting both ends.

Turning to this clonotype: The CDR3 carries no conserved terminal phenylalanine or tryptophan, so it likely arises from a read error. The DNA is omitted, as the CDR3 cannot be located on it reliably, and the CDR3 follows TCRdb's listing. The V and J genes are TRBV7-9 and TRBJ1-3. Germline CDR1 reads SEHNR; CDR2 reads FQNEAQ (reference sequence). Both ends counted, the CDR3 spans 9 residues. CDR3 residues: CASSVAFVA.

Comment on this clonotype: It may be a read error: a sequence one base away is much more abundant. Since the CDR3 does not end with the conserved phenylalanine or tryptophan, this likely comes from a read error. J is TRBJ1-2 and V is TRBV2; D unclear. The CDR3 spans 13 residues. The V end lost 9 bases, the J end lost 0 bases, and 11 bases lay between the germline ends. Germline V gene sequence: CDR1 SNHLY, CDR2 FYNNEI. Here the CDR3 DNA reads TGTGCCAGGGACGACAATTCTAACTATGGCTACACCCTC. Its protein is CARDDNSNYGYTL.